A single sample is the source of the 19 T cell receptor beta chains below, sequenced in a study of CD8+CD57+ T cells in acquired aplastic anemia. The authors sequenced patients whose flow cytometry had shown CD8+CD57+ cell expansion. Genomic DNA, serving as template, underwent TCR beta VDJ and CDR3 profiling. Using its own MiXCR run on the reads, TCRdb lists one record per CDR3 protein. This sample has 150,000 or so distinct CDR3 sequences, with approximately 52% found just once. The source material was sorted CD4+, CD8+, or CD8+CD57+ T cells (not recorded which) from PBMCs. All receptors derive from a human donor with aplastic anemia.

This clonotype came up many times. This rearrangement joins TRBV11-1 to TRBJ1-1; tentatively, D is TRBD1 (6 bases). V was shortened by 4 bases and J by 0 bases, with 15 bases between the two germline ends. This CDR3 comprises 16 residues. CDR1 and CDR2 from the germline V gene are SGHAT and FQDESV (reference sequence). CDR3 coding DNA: TGTGCCAGCAGCTCGAGGGGGGTTGAGATGAACACTGAAGCTTTCTTT. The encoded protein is CASSSRGVEMNTEAFF.

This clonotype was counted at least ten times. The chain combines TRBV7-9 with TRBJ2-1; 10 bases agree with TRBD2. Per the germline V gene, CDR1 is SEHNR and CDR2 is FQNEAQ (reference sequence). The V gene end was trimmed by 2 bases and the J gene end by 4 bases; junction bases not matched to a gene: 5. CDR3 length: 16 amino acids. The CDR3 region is CASSLSSGGTYNEQFF. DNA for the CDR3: TGTGCCAGCAGCTTAAGTAGCGGGGGGACATACAATGAGCAGTTCTTC.

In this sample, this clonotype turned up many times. CDR3 sequence (DNA): TGTGCCAGCCGACAGGGAGTACGTGAAGCTTTCTTT. This codes for CASRQGVREAFF. The V gene is TRBV19, the J gene TRBJ1-1; 7 nucleotides line up with TRBD1. Per germline, CDR1 LNHDA and CDR2 SQIVND (reference sequence). V shed 9 bases and J 7 bases; nucleotides not matched to a gene: 8. The CDR3 has 12 residues.

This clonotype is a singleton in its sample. CDR3 DNA: TGCAGTGCTAAATCGGGGGGGCAAGAGACCCAGTACTTC. Amino acids: CSAKSGGQETQYF. This chain joins TRBV20-1 and TRBJ2-5; 8 bases are shared with TRBD2. The trim removed 4 bases at V and 2 bases at J, leaving 3 bases unmatched. Germline V gene data show CDR1 as DFQATT and CDR2 as SNEGSKA (reference sequence). This CDR3 has 13 residues.

The CDR3 loop reads CATSDLGQQETQYF. CDR3 in DNA: TGTGCCACCAGTGATTTGGGACAGCAAGAGACCCAGTACTTC. This chain connects TRBV24-1 to TRBJ2-5, with TRBD1 as a possible D gene (6 bases). The CDR3 runs to 14 residues. V gave up 0 bases and J gave up 2 bases, with 6 bases separating them. CDR1 is KGHDR and CDR2 is SFDVKD in the germline V gene.

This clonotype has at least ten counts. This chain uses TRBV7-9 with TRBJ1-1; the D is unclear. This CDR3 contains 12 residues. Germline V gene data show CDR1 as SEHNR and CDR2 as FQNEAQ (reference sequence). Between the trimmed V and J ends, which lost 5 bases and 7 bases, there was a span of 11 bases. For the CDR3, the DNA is TGTGCCAGCAGCAGCAGCCCTTATGAAGCTTTCTTT. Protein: CASSSSPYEAFF.

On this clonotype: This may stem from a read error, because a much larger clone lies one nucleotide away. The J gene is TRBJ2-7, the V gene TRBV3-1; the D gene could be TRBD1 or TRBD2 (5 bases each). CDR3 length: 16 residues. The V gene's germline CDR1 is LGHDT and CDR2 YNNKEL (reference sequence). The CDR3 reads CASSQVVRSTGHERYF. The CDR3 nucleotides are TGTGCCAGCAGCCAAGTGGTCCGCTCAACGGGGCACGAGCGGTACTTC.

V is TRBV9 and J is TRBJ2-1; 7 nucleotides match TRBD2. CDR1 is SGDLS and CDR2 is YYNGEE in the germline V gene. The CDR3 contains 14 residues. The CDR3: CARDLWGGFNEQFF. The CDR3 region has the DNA TGTGCTAGAGATCTATGGGGAGGGTTTAATGAGCAGTTCTTC. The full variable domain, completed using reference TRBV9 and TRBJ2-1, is DSGVTQTPKHLITATGQRVTLRCSPRSGDLSVYWYQQSLDQGLQFLIQYYNGEERAKGNILERFSAQQFPDLHSELNLSSLELGDSALYFCARDLWGGFNEQFFGPGTRLTVL.

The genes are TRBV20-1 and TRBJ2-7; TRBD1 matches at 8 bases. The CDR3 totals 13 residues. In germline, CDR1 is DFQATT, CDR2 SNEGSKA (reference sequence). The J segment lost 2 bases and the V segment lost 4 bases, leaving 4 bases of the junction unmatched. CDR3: CSAKRTGPYEQYF. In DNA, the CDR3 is TGCAGTGCTAAAAGGACAGGGCCCTACGAGCAGTACTTC.

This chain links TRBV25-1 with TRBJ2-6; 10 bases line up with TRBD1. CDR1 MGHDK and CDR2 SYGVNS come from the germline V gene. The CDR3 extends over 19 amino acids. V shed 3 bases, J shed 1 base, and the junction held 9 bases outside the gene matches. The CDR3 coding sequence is TGTGCCAGCAGTGATCCTTGGACAGGGGGGTATTCTGGGGCCAACGTCCTGACTTTC. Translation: CASSDPWTGGYSGANVLTF.

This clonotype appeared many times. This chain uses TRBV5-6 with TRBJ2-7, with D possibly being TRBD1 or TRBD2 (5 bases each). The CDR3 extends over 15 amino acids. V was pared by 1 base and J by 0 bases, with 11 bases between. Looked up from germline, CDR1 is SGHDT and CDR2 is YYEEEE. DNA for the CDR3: TGTGCCAGCAGCTTGACCTGGGGGTTCTCCTACGAGCAGTACTTC. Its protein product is CASSLTWGFSYEQYF.

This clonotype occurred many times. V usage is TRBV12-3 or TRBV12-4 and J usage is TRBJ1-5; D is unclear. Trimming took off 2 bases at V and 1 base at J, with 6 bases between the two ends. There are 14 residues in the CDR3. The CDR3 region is CASSLTGSNQPQHF. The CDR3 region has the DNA TGTGCCAGCAGTTTAACTGGGAGCAATCAGCCCCAGCATTTT.

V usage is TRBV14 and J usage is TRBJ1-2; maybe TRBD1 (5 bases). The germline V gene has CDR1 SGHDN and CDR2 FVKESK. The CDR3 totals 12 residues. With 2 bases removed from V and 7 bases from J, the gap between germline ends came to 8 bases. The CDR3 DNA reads TGTGCCAGCAGCCAAACAGGATTTGGCTACACCTTC. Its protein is CASSQTGFGYTF.

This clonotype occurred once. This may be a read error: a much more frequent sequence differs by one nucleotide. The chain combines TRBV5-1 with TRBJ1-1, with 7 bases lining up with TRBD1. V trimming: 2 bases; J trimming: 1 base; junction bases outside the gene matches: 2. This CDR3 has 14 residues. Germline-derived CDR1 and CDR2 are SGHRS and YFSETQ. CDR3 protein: CASSFDRENTEAFF. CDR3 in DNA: TGCGCCAGCAGCTTTGACAGGGAGAACACTGAAGCTTTCTTT.

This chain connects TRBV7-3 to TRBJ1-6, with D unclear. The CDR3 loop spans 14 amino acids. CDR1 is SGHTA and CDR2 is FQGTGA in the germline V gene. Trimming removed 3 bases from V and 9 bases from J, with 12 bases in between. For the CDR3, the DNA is TGTGCCAGCAGCTTTGGCCAGTGGGGTTCACCCCTCCACTTT. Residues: CASSFGQWGSPLHF.

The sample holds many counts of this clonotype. As DNA, the CDR3 is TGTGCCAGCAGCCAAGTAGCGGGGGGGTCCTACGAGCAGTACTTC. Its translation is CASSQVAGGSYEQYF. The chain carries TRBV4-2 and TRBJ2-7, with 11 nucleotides matching TRBD2. V shed 1 base and J 1 base; nucleotides not matched to a gene: 0. Germline V gene sequence: CDR1 LGHNA, CDR2 YNFKEQ. The CDR3 runs 15 residues.

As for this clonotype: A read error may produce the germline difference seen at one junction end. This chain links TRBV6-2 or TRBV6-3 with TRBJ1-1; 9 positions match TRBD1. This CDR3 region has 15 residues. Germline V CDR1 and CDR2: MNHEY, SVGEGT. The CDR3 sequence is CAGRTGAPADTEAFF. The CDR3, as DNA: TGTGCCGGCAGGACAGGGGCCCCGGCGGACACTGAAGCTTTCTTT.

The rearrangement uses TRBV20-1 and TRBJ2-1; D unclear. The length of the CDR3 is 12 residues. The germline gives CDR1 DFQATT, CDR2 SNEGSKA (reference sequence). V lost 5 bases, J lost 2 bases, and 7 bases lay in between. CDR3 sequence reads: CSAPGPYNEQFF. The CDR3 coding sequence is TGCAGTGCTCCTGGACCCTACAATGAGCAGTTCTTC.

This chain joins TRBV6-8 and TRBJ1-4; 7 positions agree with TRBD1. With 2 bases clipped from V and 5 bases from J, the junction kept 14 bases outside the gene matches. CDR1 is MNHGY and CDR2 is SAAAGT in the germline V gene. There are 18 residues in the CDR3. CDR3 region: CASSYAYLRQGVNEKLFF. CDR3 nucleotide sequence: TGTGCCAGCAGTTACGCGTACCTCCGACAGGGTGTAAATGAAAAACTGTTTTTT.